This T cell receptor (beta chain) is drawn from a study of T cell responses to AZD1222 COVID-19 vaccine (dated by TCRdb to the early 2020s). Regarding the complete study: Because spike-specific TCR depth and breadth did not differ between the two schedules, AZD1222 recipients who got a second dose at roughly 4 weeks were pooled with those who got a second dose at roughly 12 weeks. Trial participants were enrolled into age subgroups of 18-55, 56-69 and 70-plus years, which contained 148, 28 and 57 TCR-sequenced participants, respectively. TCR sequencing covered 233 trial participants: 207 given two doses of AZD1222 and some 25 given two doses of MenACWY control vaccine. Study-wide conclusions, independent of this receptor: Spike-specific TCR breadth and depth rose significantly after two AZD1222 doses compared with day 0 and with MenACWY recipients. Because no samples from the day 14 peak response were available, repertoires could be characterized only after the peak T cell response. The 56-69-year group was small, and its depth increase did not reach significance, likely because of low power. Conclusions about previously exposed vaccinees are limited, since just 6 or 7 AZD1222 recipients were seropositive for SARS-CoV-2 at baseline. Participants were mostly white British and included more females than males, and it was suggested by the authors that clonal diversity may have been underestimated. Epitopes outside the regions mutated in the B.1.351 and B.1.1.7 variants were reportedly recognized by nearly half of the unique spike-specific TCRs. CD4 TCRs associated with the vaccine covered the entire spike protein, and the dominant responses were in regions 160-218 and 743-854.

The time point label for this specimen denotes: baseline before first vaccination. Vaccinee samples were obtained from the UK trials COV001 and COV002, which included a single-blind randomized controlled phase 2/3 trial of AZD1222 (ChAdOx1 nCoV-19) in healthy adults. Trial participant PBMC samples were collected at day 0 and day 28 after the second dose for TCRbeta chain sequencing. Cut back by 2 bases and 2 bases, the V and J ends lie 14 bases apart. Counted from cysteine to phenylalanine, this CDR3 has 15 amino acids. The CDR3 DNA has 45 bases and is translated from base 1. In the germline V gene, CDR1 corresponds to SGDLS and CDR2 to YYNGEE. The CDR3 regions of human TCRbeta chains were subjected to immunosequencing. As for the authors' bioinformatics: TCRs in the repertoires were compared against a reference library of SARS-CoV-2-specific TCRs that had been generated with the MIRA antigen-specificity platform. Breadth meant the fraction of unique TCRs that were SARS-CoV-2-associated, whereas depth meant the fraction of total T cells that were SARS-CoV-2-associated. Each spike-specific TCR was assigned to its reactive spike region and to a CD4 or CD8 class using the MIRA data. Log10-transformed breadth and depth values were compared by one-way ANOVA with Sidak's multiple comparisons tests. The table was pulled from immuneACCESS by TCRdb, which kept in-frame rearrangements only. Such tables lose some clones; where checked, under half of the loss comes from unresolved V genes, and the rest has no known cause. V and J calls and clone size come straight from that table; D and trimming were deduced from the DNA. Within this sample are some 130,000 clones, with approximately 90% of them counted one time only. The ten largest account for about 22% of the sample.

This clone was detected ten times or more. This receptor's antigen is unknown. Base qualities were left out, and no much larger clone turns up one base away. This same CDR3 is encoded by further DNA sequences in the sample. The TCR comes from an adult in good health. The chain was built from TRBV9 and TRBJ2-7; the D segment cannot be called with confidence. Material: peripheral blood, obtained on day 0 of AZD1222 vaccination. Read as DNA, the sequence is TGTGCCAGCAGCGTGGCCCGAGATTCACCCTACGAGCAGTACTTC. It is translated as CASSVARDSPYEQYF.